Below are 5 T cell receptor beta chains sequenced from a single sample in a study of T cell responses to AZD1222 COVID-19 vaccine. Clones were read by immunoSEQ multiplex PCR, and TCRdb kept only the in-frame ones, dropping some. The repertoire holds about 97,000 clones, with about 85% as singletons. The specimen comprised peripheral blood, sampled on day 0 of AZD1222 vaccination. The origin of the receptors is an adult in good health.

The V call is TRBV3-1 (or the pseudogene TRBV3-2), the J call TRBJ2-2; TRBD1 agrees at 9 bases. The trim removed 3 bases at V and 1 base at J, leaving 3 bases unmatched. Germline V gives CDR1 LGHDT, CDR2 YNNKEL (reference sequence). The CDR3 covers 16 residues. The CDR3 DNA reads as TGTGCCAGCAGCCAGGACAGGGGATGGAACACCGGGGAGCTGTTTTTT. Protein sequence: CASSQDRGWNTGELFF.

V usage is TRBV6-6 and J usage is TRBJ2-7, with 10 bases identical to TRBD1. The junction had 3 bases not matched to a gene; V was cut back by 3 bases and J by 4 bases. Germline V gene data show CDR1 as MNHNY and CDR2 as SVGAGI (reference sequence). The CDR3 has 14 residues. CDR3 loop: CASSYDRGLYEQYF. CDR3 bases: TGTGCCAGCAGTTATGACAGGGGGCTATACGAGCAGTACTTC.

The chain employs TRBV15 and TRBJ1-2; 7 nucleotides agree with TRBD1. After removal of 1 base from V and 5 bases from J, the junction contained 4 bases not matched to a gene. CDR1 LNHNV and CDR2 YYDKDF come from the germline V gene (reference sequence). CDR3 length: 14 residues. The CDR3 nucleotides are TGTGCCACCAGCAGAGGACAGGGCGATTATGGCTACACCTTC. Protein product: CATSRGQGDYGYTF.

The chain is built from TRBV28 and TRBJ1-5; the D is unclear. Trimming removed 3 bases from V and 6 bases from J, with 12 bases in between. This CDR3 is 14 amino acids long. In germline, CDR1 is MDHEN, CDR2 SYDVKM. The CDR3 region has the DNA TGTGCCAGCAGTTTGGAAGCATCAAGTCAGCCCCAGCATTTT. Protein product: CASSLEASSQPQHF.

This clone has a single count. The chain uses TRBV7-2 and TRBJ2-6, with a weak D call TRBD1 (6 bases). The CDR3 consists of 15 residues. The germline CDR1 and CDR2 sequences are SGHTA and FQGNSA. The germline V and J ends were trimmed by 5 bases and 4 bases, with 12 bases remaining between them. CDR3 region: CASSIQGTGANVLTF. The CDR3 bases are TGTGCCAGCAGCATACAGGGCACCGGGGCCAACGTCCTGACTTTC.